This T cell receptor (beta chain) emerged from a study of long-term antiretroviral therapy in people with HIV. Germline lookup yields CDR1 LNHNV and CDR2 YYDKDF (reference sequence). Trimming removed 0 bases from V and 8 bases from J; junction bases left unmatched: 13. The CDR3 is 17 residues long. Overall study findings and caveats: In samples taken after ART, diversity increased but remained below transplant donor control levels. Sampling of blood ran from the mid-2000s to the late 2010s, and older ART regimens were possibly in use.

At the survey level, the v3.0 immunoSEQ assay was run. Clones were sequenced by immunoSEQ multiplex PCR, and TCRdb holds only the in-frame ones, with some missing. The table includes about 33,000 clones, 60% to 85% detected once. With respect to this clone: As yet, its antigen is unknown.

The sample in question was unsorted PBMCs, obtained 2 years after starting antiretroviral therapy. The sequence was collected from a woman aged 45-60 years with HIV. This chain connects TRBV15 to TRBJ2-1; TRBD1 matches 7 bases. The CDR3 spells CATSRDRTRTGHDEQFF. As DNA, the CDR3 is TGTGCCACCAGCAGAGATCGGACACGGACAGGCCACGATGAGCAGTTCTTC.